What follows is one T cell receptor (beta chain) and its context. What it binds is unknown. The template, roughly 550 ng total RNA, yielded TCR beta cDNA made with a constant-region primer. TCR beta libraries came from three nested multiplex PCR rounds using slightly modified ARM-PCR. It was with TRBV1-TRBV30 forward primers and a C-beta reverse primer that the first two PCR rounds were run, at about 9 cycles each. Each CDR3 protein is one row after TCRdb ran MiXCR on the multiplex PCR reads. The repertoire holds almost 200,000 distinct CDR3 sequences, with about two thirds as singletons. The source of the sample is a study of tumor-infiltrating lymphocytes in primary liver carcinoma. Study-wide points: Tumor region pairs showed greater overlap than either tumor-adjacent or tumor-blood pairs did.

In addition to blood RNA drawn from unsorted whole blood, germline DNA was extracted. Germline loops: CDR1 SGHDT, CDR2 YYEEEE. Trimming at V came to 3 bases and at J to 6 bases, leaving 9 bases not matched to a gene. The length of the CDR3 is 15 residues. This chain joins TRBV5-6 and TRBJ1-5; 7 bases line up with TRBD1. The source of this sequence is a woman in her fifties or sixties with primary liver carcinoma and hepatitis B virus infection. The material sequenced was peripheral blood. DNA for the CDR3: TGTGCCAGCAGCTCCTATGACAGGGATGGTCAGCCCCAGCATTTT. Protein product: CASSSYDRDGQPQHF.